This TCR beta chain was recorded in a study of CD8+ T cells in alopecia areata. Extracted from the samples, RNA was reverse transcribed into cDNA to serve as the sequencing template. The table came from immunoSEQ multiplex PCR; TCRdb's copy has only in-frame clones and leaves some out. The sample has approximately 99,000 clones; 50% to 70% are singletons. Peripheral blood and lesional scalp punch biopsies were taken from alopecia areata patients. The sequence was obtained from a human donor with alopecia areata. Sample: NKG2D-low CD8+ T cells sorted from blood.

CDR3 sequence reads: CASSLFQKWGNQPQHF. The CDR3 region has the DNA TGTGCCAGCAGTTTATTCCAGAAGTGGGGCAATCAGCCCCAGCATTTT. The chain recombines TRBV27 with TRBJ1-5, with D hard to call. V shed 1 base and J shed 2 bases, with 12 bases lying between them. The CDR3 totals 16 residues. Germline assignment: CDR1 MNHEY and CDR2 SMNVEV (reference sequence).